The 15 T cell receptor beta chains reported below all come from one sample, sequenced in a study of cytomegalovirus exposure and HLA in healthy donors. A multiplex PCR was run with 60 Vbeta primers and 13 Jbeta primers. Using immunoSEQ multiplex PCR, the repertoire was profiled, and TCRdb retains in-frame clones only, with some absent. The table has some 160,000 clones, 70% to 90% seen once; the top ten hold around 4.5%. The sample consisted of PBMCs. The receptors shown here come from a woman aged 40 to 50 in good health and CMV-seropositive.

This clone was detected many times. This chain links TRBV9 with TRBJ2-2; possible D gene TRBD2, 6 bases. CDR3 length: 15 residues. The ends were cut back, 2 bases at V and 6 bases at J, with 14 bases in the middle. Germline V lookup: CDR1 SGDLS, CDR2 YYNGEE. The CDR3 region has the DNA TGTGCCAGCAGCGTGCGACTAGAGCGACCCGGGGAGCTGTTTTTT. It yields the protein CASSVRLERPGELFF.

The chain recombines TRBV5-8 with TRBJ1-1; D is unresolved. With 4 bases removed from V and 7 bases from J, the gap between germline ends came to 11 bases. The CDR3 covers 12 residues. Per germline, CDR1 SGHTS and CDR2 YDEGEE. Written as DNA, the CDR3 is TGTGCCAGCAGCGCGTACAGCCTTGAAGCTTTCTTT. Translating it yields CASSAYSLEAFF.

This chain links TRBV6-5 with TRBJ2-3; no clear D gene. Germline CDR1 is MNHEY and CDR2 is SVGAGI. The CDR3 totals 13 residues. V lost 7 bases and J 6 bases, leaving 14 bases between the germline ends. The CDR3 is CASTRDGGDTQYF. For the CDR3, the DNA is TGTGCCAGCACCCGTGATGGCGGCGATACGCAGTATTTT.

Here the CDR3 DNA reads TGTGCCAGCAGTTCCGGTTCGCCATTAAACATTCAGTACTTC. Its translation is CASSSGSPLNIQYF. The chain is built from TRBV28 and TRBJ2-4, with unresolved D. The CDR3 loop spans 14 amino acids. CDR1 and CDR2 (germline): MDHEN, SYDVKM. V was shortened by 4 bases and J by 6 bases, with 13 bases between the two germline ends.

This clone has a handful of counts. CDR3 in amino acids: CSATRSQPQHF. For the CDR3, the DNA is TGCAGTGCTACCAGGTCTCAGCCCCAGCATTTT. V is TRBV20-1 and J is TRBJ1-5; the D is unclear. Looked up from germline, CDR1 is DFQATT and CDR2 is SNEGSKA (reference sequence). The CDR3 loop spans 11 amino acids. The V and J ends lost 4 bases and 6 bases respectively, with 7 bases between them.

CDR3 DNA sequence: TGTGCCACCCTTCAGAGTAGGGGGCGCGAATCCGGGGAGCTGTTTTTT. This encodes CATLQSRGRESGELFF. The chain couples TRBV28 to TRBJ2-2; TRBD1 matches at 7 bases. This CDR3 is built from 16 residues. Trimming removed 10 bases from V and 6 bases from J; junction bases left unmatched: 17. Germline V CDR1 and CDR2: MDHEN, SYDVKM.

The chain couples TRBV28 to TRBJ2-1; D possibly corresponds to TRBD1 (5 bases). Per the germline V gene, CDR1 is MDHEN and CDR2 is SYDVKM. This CDR3 has 13 residues. V was trimmed by 4 bases and J by 4 bases, leaving 8 bases between them. CDR3 DNA: TGTGCCAGCAGTTGGACATTATACAATGAGCAGTTCTTC. This encodes CASSWTLYNEQFF.

The rearrangement uses TRBV19 and TRBJ1-1; D ambiguous. Deletions cut 7 bases from V and 0 bases from J, with 9 bases between. The CDR3 has 13 residues. Germline CDR1 and CDR2: LNHDA and SQIVND (reference sequence). The CDR3 reads CASTHLMNTEAFF. The CDR3 DNA reads as TGTGCCAGTACACATCTCATGAACACTGAAGCTTTCTTT. Full variable domain (rest looked up from reference TRBV19 and TRBJ1-1): DGGITQSPKYLFRKEGQNVTLSCEQNLNHDAMYWYRQDPGQGLRLIYYSQIVNDFQKGDIAEGYSVSREKKESFPLTVTSAQKNPTAFYLCASTHLMNTEAFFGQGTRLTVV.

The table lists this clone with a count of one. The rearrangement links TRBV28 to TRBJ2-5; the match to TRBD2 covers 16 bases. This CDR3 spans 17 amino acids. V trimming: 7 bases; J trimming: 1 base; junction bases outside the gene matches: 6. Germline V gene sequence: CDR1 MDHEN, CDR2 SYDVKM. The CDR3 nucleotides read TGTGCCAGCACCCAGGGACTAGCGGGAGGGCGCCAAGAGACCCAGTACTTC. Its translation: CASTQGLAGGRQETQYF.

This chain links TRBV5-1 with TRBJ2-4, with 7 bases matching TRBD1. Trimming removed 1 base from V and 4 bases from J; junction bases left unmatched: 11. The CDR3 spans 17 residues. CDR1 is SGHRS and CDR2 is YFSETQ in the germline V gene. This chain's CDR3 is CASSLTGAEATKNIQYF. CDR3 bases: TGCGCCAGCAGCTTGACAGGGGCCGAGGCGACAAAAAACATTCAGTACTTC.

The chain has TRBV15 and TRBJ2-5; D unresolved. The germline V and J ends were trimmed by 4 bases and 0 bases, with 9 bases remaining between them. The CDR3 totals 14 residues. Per germline, CDR1 LNHNV and CDR2 YYDKDF (reference sequence). For the CDR3, the DNA is TGTGCCACCAGCACCCCCACTAACCAAGAGACCCAGTACTTC. Its translation is CATSTPTNQETQYF.

V and J are TRBV5-1 and TRBJ2-2, with D possibly TRBD1 on 6 matching bases. The CDR3 runs to 14 residues. Germline V gene sequence: CDR1 SGHRS, CDR2 YFSETQ. Trimming left V 2 bases short and J 6 bases short, with 11 bases between. The CDR3 DNA follows: TGCGCCAGCAGCTTTGGGACACCCTCCGGGGAGCTGTTTTTT. It is translated as CASSFGTPSGELFF.

The chain joins TRBV27 to TRBJ2-2; a possible D gene is TRBD2 (5 bases). CDR3 size: 14 residues. CDR1 is MNHEY and CDR2 is SMNVEV in the germline V gene (reference sequence). V dropped 2 bases and J dropped 8 bases, with 12 bases sitting between them. CDR3 region: CASSLLAGWGELFF. The CDR3 nucleotides read TGTGCCAGCAGTTTACTCGCGGGTTGGGGGGAGCTGTTTTTT.

The rearrangement uses TRBV21-1 and TRBJ2-2; the listed D gene, TRBD1, was not tested against the DNA. TRBV21-1 is noted as a pseudogene. This CDR3 spans 20 amino acids. The CDR3 DNA follows: TGTGCCAGCAGCAAAGTGGCTCCGGGACAGGGGGCTTCGTACACCGGGGAGCTGTTTTTT. It specifies CASSKVAPGQGASYTGELFF.

This CDR3 reads CASSPGGKNTEAFF. The CDR3 coding sequence is TGCGCCAGCAGCCCAGGGGGCAAAAACACTGAAGCTTTCTTT. The gene calls are TRBV5-1 and TRBJ1-1; 8 nucleotides match TRBD1. The CDR3 is 14 residues long. Germline-derived CDR1 and CDR2 are SGHRS and YFSETQ. Trimming removed 4 bases from V and 2 bases from J; junction bases left unmatched: 4.